These T cell receptor beta chains were read from a single sample in a study of blood T cell repertoires in COVID-19. Assay used: immunoSEQ multiplex PCR; TCRdb lists only in-frame clones, some missing. The table has about 130,000 clones, about four fifths seen once. Sequences were obtained from peripheral blood. These receptors all come from a man aged 35 to 55 with active or convalescent COVID-19. Each CDR3 is given with its conserved first and last residue. A D gene is named only where the DNA matches it firmly. Size values are once, few and many counts, or a class for expanded clones, and some rows have none.

V gene,J gene,D gene,clone size,CDR3 DNA,CDR3 protein
TRBV3-1/TRBV3-2,TRBJ1-5,TRBD1,NA,TGTGCCAGCAGCCCCCTAACAGGGGGCGGGCAGCCCCAGCATTTT,CASSPLTGGGQPQHF
TRBV5-4,TRBJ2-3,TRBD2,few,TGTGCCAGCAGCCGGAAGGCTGGACTAGCGGGGGTATTGGATACGCAGTATTTT,CASSRKAGLAGVLDTQYF
TRBV3-1/TRBV3-2,TRBJ2-1,NA,NA,TGTGCCAGCAGCCAAGATGTGGAGCCCCACTACAATGAGCAGTTCTTC,CASSQDVEPHYNEQFF
TRBV20-1,TRBJ1-1,NA,once,TGCAGTGCGTCCAGGGAAGAAGCTTTCTTT,CSASREEAFF
TRBV5-6,TRBJ2-7,NA,NA,TGTGCCAGCAGTTCGGTCCACGAGCAGTACTTC,CASSSVHEQYF
TRBV29-1,TRBJ2-5,NA,NA,TGCAGCGCCGGGGAGACCCAGTACTTC,CSAGETQYF
TRBV3-1/TRBV3-2,TRBJ1-1,TRBD1,NA,TGTGCCAGCAGCCAGACAGGGAACTCTGAAGCTTTCTTT,CASSQTGNSEAFF
TRBV7-3,TRBJ1-5,TRBD1,NA,TGTGCCAGCAGTTACAGACAGGGGGGGGATCAGCCCCAGCATTTT,CASSYRQGGDQPQHF
TRBV6-5,TRBJ2-3,NA,NA,TGTGCCAGCAGTTACGAGGCAAGCACAGATACGCAGTATTTT,CASSYEASTDTQYF
TRBV6-5,TRBJ1-4,TRBD1,NA,TGTGCCAGCAGCACAGGGGCAACTAATGAAAAACTGTTTTTT,CASSTGATNEKLFF
TRBV30,TRBJ2-7,TRBD1,NA,TGTGCCTGGAGAGGGGACAGGGGGTCCGACGAGCAGTACTTC,CAWRGDRGSDEQYF
TRBV6-4,TRBJ2-3,TRBD2,NA,TGTGCCAGCAGTGACTCAGGGACTAGCGGGACGGATACGCAGTATTTT,CASSDSGTSGTDTQYF
TRBV6-5,TRBJ1-1,NA,once,TGTGCCAGCACCTCGACAGAGATGAACACTGAAGCTTTCTTT,CASTSTEMNTEAFF
TRBV30,TRBJ1-6,NA,NA,TGTGCCTGGAGTGTAGGTTACGGGGGAAGGGGTTCACCCCTCCACTTT,CAWSVGYGGRGSPLHF
TRBV5-1,TRBJ1-5,TRBD1,NA,TGCGCCAGCAAGGAGGGGGCGAAGAACAATCAGCCCCAGCATTTT,CASKEGAKNNQPQHF
TRBV6-6,TRBJ2-5,NA,medium-sized,TGTGCCAGCAGTTACGGGGTCACGGGGGAGACCCAGTACTTC,CASSYGVTGETQYF
TRBV7-2,TRBJ2-1,TRBD2,NA,TGTGCCAGCAGTTCGACTAGCGTATCCTACAATGAGCAGTTCTTC,CASSSTSVSYNEQFF
TRBV6-5,TRBJ2-7,NA,NA,TGTGCCAGCAGATCTAGGAACTACGAGCAGTACTTC,CASRSRNYEQYF
TRBV5-1,TRBJ1-6,TRBD1,NA,TGCGCCAGCAGCTTGGTGGGGACAGGGGGGAATTCACCCCTCCACTTT,CASSLVGTGGNSPLHF
TRBV5-4,TRBJ2-2,NA,few,TGTGCCAGCAGCTTGGCCTATGGGAACACCGGGGAGCTGTTTTTT,CASSLAYGNTGELFF
TRBV3-1/TRBV3-2,TRBJ1-3,NA,once,TGTGCCAGCAGCCTTACAGGGAAGGCTGGAAACACCATATATTTT,CASSLTGKAGNTIYF
TRBV7-2,TRBJ1-2,NA,NA,TGTGCCAGCAGCTTGGAGGGTTATGGCTACACCTTC,CASSLEGYGYTF
TRBV3-1/TRBV3-2,TRBJ2-2,NA,NA,TGTGCCAGCACATCGGGCGGGGAGCTGTTTTTT,CASTSGGELFF
TRBV27,TRBJ2-5,TRBD2,few,TGTGCCAGCAGTTTATTAGGGACTAGCCGCGGGGAGACCCAGTACTTC,CASSLLGTSRGETQYF
TRBV5-1,TRBJ2-2,NA,NA,TGCGCCAGCAGCTTGGGACAAACGAACACCGGGGAGCTGTTTTTT,CASSLGQTNTGELFF
TRBV11-2,TRBJ2-1,TRBD2,NA,TGTGCCAGCAGCTTAAGTGTTAGGACTAGGGGTAATGAGCAGTTCTTC,CASSLSVRTRGNEQFF
TRBV12-3/TRBV12-4,TRBJ1-2,NA,NA,TGTGCCAGCAGTTTGCGTTATGGCTACACCTTC,CASSLRYGYTF
TRBV19,TRBJ2-1,TRBD2,NA,TGTGCCAGTAGTATTGGCGGGGGGCCAGGAAATGAGCAGTTCTTC,CASSIGGGPGNEQFF
TRBV4-3,TRBJ2-5,NA,NA,TGCGCCAGCAGCCAAGAAACGGGACAAGAGACCCAGTACTTC,CASSQETGQETQYF
TRBV19,TRBJ2-1,NA,NA,TGTGCCAGTAGTCGTAACGGGAGAAATGAGCAGTTCTTC,CASSRNGRNEQFF
TRBV14,TRBJ2-3,TRBD2,NA,TGTGCCAGCAGCCAAGGTCTAGCGGGGGGCCAAGATACGCAGTATTTT,CASSQGLAGGQDTQYF